The clone carrying this TCR beta chain was counted only a few times. What it recognizes is unknown. This sample was taken from a study of blood T cells in healthy people across ages. The study, taken as a whole, reports: Possibly confounding the expanded clonotype changes was the fact that donor CMV status was unknown.

The draw of peripheral blood yielded roughly 10 milliliters from each donor. PBMCs numbering at least 6.5 million were isolated per sample. CDR3 length: 14 amino acids. Germline lookup yields CDR1 SQVTM and CDR2 ANQGSEA. V lost 7 bases, J lost 6 bases, and 12 bases stayed unmatched. The second PCR ran roughly 7 to 11 cycles with a sample-barcoded 5' primer and J-beta primers. CDR3-containing paired-end reads numbered at least 2.5 million in each sample. TCRdb re-analysed the 5' RACE reads in MiXCR, keeping a single row per CDR3 protein. The data show approximately 810,000 distinct CDR3 sequences, around 36% seen once.

The genes are TRBV29-1 and TRBJ1-2; 9 bases agree with TRBD1. Sequencing was performed on blood. The receptor comes from a young man in good health. CDR3 coding DNA: TGCAGCGCTATACGGACAGGGGAAAAGGATGGCTACACCTTC. Its translation is CSAIRTGEKDGYTF.